What follows describes a single T cell receptor beta chain. Its antigen is unidentified. Method: immunoSEQ multiplex PCR; TCRdb's copy keeps in-frame clones and lacks some. This table has 20,000 or so clones, 84% appearing once. This sample is drawn from a study of OX40 agonist ivuxolimab in advanced cancers. Notes on the study in general: Specificity for antigen went undetermined in the expanded peripheral T cells.

This receptor was taken from an adult with an advanced solid tumor such as melanoma, head and neck, liver or kidney cancer. The material was CD4+ or CD8+ T cells sorted from blood, obtained in a trial of the OX40 agonist ivuxolimab.

This chain's CDR3 is CASSARTGMNTEAFF. CDR3 in DNA: TGCGCCAGCAGCGCCCGGACAGGGATGAACACTGAAGCTTTCTTT. This chain joins TRBV5-1 and TRBJ1-1, with TRBD1 identical over 8 bases. V shed 4 bases and J 0 bases; nucleotides not matched to a gene: 5. Germline V gene lookup returns CDR1 SGHRS and CDR2 YFSETQ. The CDR3 contains 15 residues.